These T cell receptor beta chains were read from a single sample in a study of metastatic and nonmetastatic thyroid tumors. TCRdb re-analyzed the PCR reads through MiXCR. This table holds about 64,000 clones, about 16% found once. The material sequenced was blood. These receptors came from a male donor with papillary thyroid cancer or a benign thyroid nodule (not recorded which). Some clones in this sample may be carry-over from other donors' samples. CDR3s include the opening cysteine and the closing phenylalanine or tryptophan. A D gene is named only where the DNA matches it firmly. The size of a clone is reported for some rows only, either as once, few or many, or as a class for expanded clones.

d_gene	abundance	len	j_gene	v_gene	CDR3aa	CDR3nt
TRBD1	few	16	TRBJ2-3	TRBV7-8	CASSFVGQGGADTQYF	TGTGCCAGCAGCTTCGTGGGACAGGGGGGAGCAGATACGCAGTATTTT
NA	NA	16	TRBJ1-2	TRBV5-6	CASSTTRTPIFHGYTF	TGTGCCAGCAGCACAACGAGGACACCAATTTTTCATGGCTACACCTTC
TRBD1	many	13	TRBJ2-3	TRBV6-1	CASSTGGTDTQYF	TGTGCCAGCAGTACAGGGGGCACAGATACGCAGTATTTT
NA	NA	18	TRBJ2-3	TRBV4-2	CASSQEVYRDHRPDTQYF	TGTGCCAGCAGCCAAGAAGTTTATCGGGACCACCGTCCAGATACGCAGTATTTT
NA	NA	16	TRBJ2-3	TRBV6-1	CASSEGVPLSTDTQYF	TGTGCCAGCAGTGAAGGGGTACCTCTTAGCACAGATACGCAGTATTTT
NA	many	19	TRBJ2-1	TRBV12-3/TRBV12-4	CASSLAAFFSTSSYNEQFF	TGTGCCAGCAGTTTAGCCGCTTTCTTTTCGACCAGCTCCTACAATGAGCAGTTCTTC
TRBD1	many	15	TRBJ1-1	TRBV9	CASSVYRDRATEAFF	TGTGCCAGCAGCGTGTATAGGGACAGGGCCACTGAAGCTTTCTTT
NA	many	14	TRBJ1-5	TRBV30	CAWSVGPDNQPQHF	TGTGCCTGGAGTGTGGGCCCTGACAATCAGCCCCAGCATTTT
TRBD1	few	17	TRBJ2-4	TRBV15	CTTRRTGVAEDKNIQYF	TGTACCACCCGCAGGACAGGGGTCGCGGAAGACAAAAACATTCAGTACTTC
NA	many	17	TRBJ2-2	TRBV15	CATSRLRGGARTGELFF	TGTGCCACCAGCAGGTTAAGGGGGGGGGCTAGGACCGGGGAGCTGTTTTTT
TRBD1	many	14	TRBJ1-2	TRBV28	CASRAGGVLSGYTF	TGTGCCAGCAGAGCAGGGGGCGTTTTATCAGGCTACACCTTC
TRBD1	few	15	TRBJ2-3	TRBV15	CATSNRDRPTDTQYF	TGTGCCACCAGCAACAGGGACAGGCCCACAGATACGCAGTATTTT
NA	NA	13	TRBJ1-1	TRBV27	CASSTILKTEAFF	TGTGCCAGCAGTACTATTCTGAAAACTGAAGCTTTCTTT
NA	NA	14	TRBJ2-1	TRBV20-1	CSARPPLSYNEQFF	TGCAGTGCTAGACCCCCCTTGTCCTACAATGAGCAGTTCTTC
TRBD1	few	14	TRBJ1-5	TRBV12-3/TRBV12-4	CASSGDRGSQLHHF	TGTGCCAGCAGTGGGGACAGGGGTTCTCAGCTCCATCATTTT
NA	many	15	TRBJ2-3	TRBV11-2	CASSPGYPEEDTQYF	TGTGCCAGCAGCCCAGGATACCCAGAAGAAGATACGCAGTATTTT
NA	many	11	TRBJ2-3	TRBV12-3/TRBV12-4	CASSLVDTQYF	TGTGCCAGCAGTTTAGTAGATACGCAGTATTTT
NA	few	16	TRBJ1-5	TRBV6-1	CASSEWAGVSNKPQHF	TGTGCCAGCAGCGAATGGGCAGGGGTCTCCAATAAGCCCCAGCATTTT
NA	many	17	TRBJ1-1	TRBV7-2	CASSLALQGIRYTEAFF	TGTGCCAGCAGCTTAGCGTTACAGGGAATACGATACACTGAAGCTTTCTTT
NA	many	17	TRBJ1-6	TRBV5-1	CASSLKDPRSYNSPLHF	TGCGCCAGCAGCTTAAAGGACCCTCGCTCCTATAATTCACCCCTCCACTTT
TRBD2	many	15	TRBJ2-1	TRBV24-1	CATSDEREGYNEQFF	TGTGCCACCAGTGATGAGCGGGAGGGCTACAATGAGCAGTTCTTC
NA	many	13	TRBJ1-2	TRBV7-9	CASSLAMRVGYTF	TGTGCCAGCAGCTTAGCGATGAGGGTTGGCTACACCTTC
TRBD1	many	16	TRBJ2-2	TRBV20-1	CSARDLGQGITGELFF	TGCAGTGCTAGAGATTTAGGACAGGGAATCACCGGGGAGCTGTTTTTT
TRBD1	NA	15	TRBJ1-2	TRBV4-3	CASRQDQGVDNGYTF	TGCGCCAGCAGACAAGATCAGGGGGTAGATAATGGCTACACCTTC
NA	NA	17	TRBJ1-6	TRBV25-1	CASSGQLGDPSLSPLHF	TGTGCCAGCAGTGGACAACTAGGGGACCCTTCACTTTCACCCCTCCACTTT
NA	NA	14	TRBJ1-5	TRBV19	CAISPQGTNQPQHF	TGTGCCATTAGTCCGCAGGGGACGAATCAGCCCCAGCATTTT
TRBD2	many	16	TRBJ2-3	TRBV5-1	CASSLSASGITDTQYF	TGCGCCAGCAGCTTGTCGGCTAGCGGGATCACAGATACGCAGTATTTT
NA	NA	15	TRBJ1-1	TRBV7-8	CASSSKFIGRTEAFF	TGTGCCAGCAGCTCCAAATTCATCGGGCGGACTGAAGCTTTCTTT
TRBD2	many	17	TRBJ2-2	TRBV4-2	CASSLFSGRADTGELFF	TGTGCCAGCAGCCTATTTAGCGGGAGGGCAGACACCGGGGAGCTGTTTTTT
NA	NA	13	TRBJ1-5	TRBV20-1	CSARRSLNQTQHF	TGTAGTGCTAGGCGGTCCTTAAATCAGACCCAGCATTTT
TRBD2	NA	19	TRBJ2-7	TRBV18	CASSPVAGVGGKGSYEQYF	TGTGCCAGCTCACCAGTAGCGGGAGTTGGCGGGAAGGGTTCCTACGAGCAGTACTTC
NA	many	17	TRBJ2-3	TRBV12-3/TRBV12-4	CASSSGGWGRDTDTQYF	TGTGCCAGCAGTTCTGGGGGGTGGGGGCGGGACACAGATACGCAGTATTTT
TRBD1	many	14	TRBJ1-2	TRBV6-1	CASSEGTGSYGYTF	TGTGCCAGCAGTGAAGGGACAGGGAGCTATGGCTACACCTTC
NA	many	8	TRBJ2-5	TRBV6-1	CATTAQYF	TGTGCCACCACGGCCCAGTACTTC
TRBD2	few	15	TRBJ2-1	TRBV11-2	CASSPAGVGNNGQFF	TGTGCCAGCAGCCCGGCGGGGGTCGGCAACAATGGGCAGTTCTTC
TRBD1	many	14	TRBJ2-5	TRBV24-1	CATGTGVQQETQYF	TGTGCCACCGGGACAGGGGTCCAACAAGAGACCCAGTACTTC
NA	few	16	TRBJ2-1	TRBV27	CASSSGAIGSYNEQFF	TGTGCCAGCAGTTCAGGGGCAATTGGGTCGTACAATGAGCAGTTCTTC
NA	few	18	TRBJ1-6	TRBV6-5	CASSYRGGVSQTNSPLHF	TGTGCCAGCAGTTACAGAGGGGGGGTCAGCCAGACAAATTCACCCCTCCACTTT
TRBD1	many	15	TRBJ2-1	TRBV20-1	CSAVAVGQGYNEQFF	TGCAGTGCCGTGGCCGTGGGACAGGGGTACAATGAGCAGTTCTTC
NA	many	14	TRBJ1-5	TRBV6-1	CASSFDSMGQPQHF	TGTGCCAGCAGTTTCGACAGTATGGGTCAGCCCCAGCATTTT
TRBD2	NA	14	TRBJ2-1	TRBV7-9	CASSPSGSRNEQFF	TGTGCCAGCAGCCCTAGCGGGAGTAGGAATGAGCAGTTCTTC
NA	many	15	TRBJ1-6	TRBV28	CASNIGGGTYSPLHF	TGTGCCAGCAACATAGGGGGGGGGACGTATTCACCCCTCCACTTT
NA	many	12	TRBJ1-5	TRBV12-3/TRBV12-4	CASSPGPQTQHF	TGTGCCAGCAGCCCGGGACCACAGACCCAGCATTTT
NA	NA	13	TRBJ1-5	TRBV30	CAWSRDSNQPQHF	TGTGCCTGGAGCAGGGATAGCAATCAGCCCCAGCATTTT
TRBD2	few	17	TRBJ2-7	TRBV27	CASRDGTSDLRSYEQYF	TGTGCCAGCAGGGACGGGACTAGCGATCTTCGCTCCTACGAGCAGTACTTC
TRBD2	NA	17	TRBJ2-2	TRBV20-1	CSARSAGAGGGTGELFF	TGCAGTGCTAGATCGGCGGGAGCGGGGGGCGGCACCGGGGAGCTGTTTTTT
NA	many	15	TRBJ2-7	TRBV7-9	CASSPLLRPPYEQYF	TGTGCCAGCAGCCCCCTTCTTCGACCCCCCTACGAGCAGTACTTC
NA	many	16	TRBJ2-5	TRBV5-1	CASSPFGGSSQETQYF	TGCGCCAGCAGCCCTTTTGGAGGGAGTAGTCAAGAGACCCAGTACTTC
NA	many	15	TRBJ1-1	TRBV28	CASSPPTALNTEAFF	TGTGCCAGCAGTCCCCCGACAGCTTTGAACACTGAAGCTTTCTTT
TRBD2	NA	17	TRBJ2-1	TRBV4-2	CASSPGTSGIEYNEQFF	TGTGCCAGCAGCCCTGGGACCAGCGGGATCGAGTACAATGAGCAGTTCTTC
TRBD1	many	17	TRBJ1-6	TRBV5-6	CASSSGQGLIGSSPLHF	TGTGCCAGCAGCTCGGGACAGGGACTCATTGGCAGTTCACCCCTCCACTTT
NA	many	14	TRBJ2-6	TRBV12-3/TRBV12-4	CASSLLDGANVLTF	TGTGCCAGCAGTTTGTTAGATGGGGCCAACGTCCTGACTTTC